This T cell receptor beta chain was identified during a study of blood T cell repertoires in COVID-19. Study-wide background: COVID-19 samples, acute and convalescent, were from the United States, Italy and Spain. The cDNA or gDNA used as material had been derived from T cells, B-cell-depleted T cells, or PBMCs.

Trimming took off 4 bases at V and 1 base at J, with 11 bases between the two ends. This CDR3 spans 14 amino acids. Germline V gives CDR1 SGDLS, CDR2 YYNGEE. In the source study's methods: Reference gene primer amplification gave nucleated cell count estimates. The data were produced by immunoSEQ multiplex PCR, yet TCRdb's version contains in-frame clones alone and is incomplete. Clone size and the V and J calls come from that table; the DNA yielded D and trimming. The sample carries about 240,000 clones, roughly four fifths recorded once. The source of this sequence is a woman in her sixties with active or convalescent COVID-19. The specimen sequenced was peripheral blood. The genes are TRBV9 and TRBJ1-2; no firm D call. The CDR3 is CASSPSRINYGYTF. CDR3 DNA: TGTGCCAGCAGCCCTAGTCGTATTAACTATGGCTACACCTTC. Based on the CDR3 plus reference TRBV9 and TRBJ1-2, the full variable domain is DSGVTQTPKHLITATGQRVTLRCSPRSGDLSVYWYQQSLDQGLQFLIQYYNGEERAKGNILERFSAQQFPDLHSELNLSSLELGDSALYFCASSPSRINYGYTFGSGTRLTVV.